These 13 T cell receptor beta chains share one sample of origin, sequenced in a study of T cell responses to AZD1222 COVID-19 vaccine. Assay: immunoSEQ multiplex PCR; the TCRdb copy retains only in-frame clones and omits some. The sample records tens of thousands of clones, roughly 90% being singletons. The sequencing here drew on peripheral blood, taken 28 days after the second AZD1222 dose. These receptors were collected from an adult who received the AZD1222 COVID-19 vaccine.

The chain employs TRBV18 and TRBJ1-1; D gene uncertain. The CDR3 totals 13 residues. Between the trimmed V and J ends, which lost 3 bases and 3 bases, there was a span of 8 bases. Germline CDR1 KGHSH, CDR2 LQKENI. Written as DNA, the CDR3 is TGTGCCAGCTCACCTGGATGGGACACTGAAGCTTTCTTT. Translating gives CASSPGWDTEAFF.

The rearrangement links TRBV4-1 to TRBJ2-7; D is unclear. Germline V gives CDR1 MGHRA, CDR2 YSYEKL. The V end lost 1 base, the J end lost 2 bases, and 18 bases lay between the germline ends. The CDR3 is made up of 17 amino acids. This CDR3 is CASSQGRARDHTYEQYF. CDR3 DNA sequence: TGCGCCAGCAGCCAAGGACGAGCCAGAGACCACACCTACGAGCAGTACTTC.

The chain recombines TRBV9 with TRBJ2-1, with 9 bases that match TRBD1. J lost 3 bases, V lost 3 bases, and 7 bases had no gene match. The CDR3 consists of 16 residues. Germline loops: CDR1 SGDLS, CDR2 YYNGEE. CDR3: CASSGGGQGGYNEQFF. In DNA, the CDR3 is TGTGCCAGCAGCGGAGGGGGACAGGGTGGCTACAATGAGCAGTTCTTC. Using reference TRBV9 and TRBJ2-1 for the parts outside the CDR3, the full variable domain is DSGVTQTPKHLITATGQRVTLRCSPRSGDLSVYWYQQSLDQGLQFLIQYYNGEERAKGNILERFSAQQFPDLHSELNLSSLELGDSALYFCASSGGGQGGYNEQFFGPGTRLTVL.

V and J are TRBV30 and TRBJ2-7; a weak D match, TRBD1 (6 bases). Germline CDR1 and CDR2: GTSNPN and SVGIG (reference sequence). Trimming left V 5 bases short and J 4 bases short, with 18 bases between. The CDR3 runs to 14 residues. CDR3 loop: CAWAGRQGLYEQYF. DNA of the CDR3: TGTGCCTGGGCCGGAAGGCAGGGGTTATACGAGCAGTACTTC. The whole variable domain, remainder taken from reference TRBV30 and TRBJ2-7, is SQTIHQWPATLVQPVGSPLSLECTVEGTSNPNLYWYRQAAGRGLQLLFYSVGIGQISSEVPQNLSASRPQDRQFILSSKKLLLSDSGFYLCAWAGRQGLYEQYFGPGTRLTVT.

The rearrangement uses TRBV4-1 and TRBJ2-2; D remains unclear. CDR1 and CDR2 from the germline V gene are MGHRA and YSYEKL. Between the trimmed V and J ends, which lost 4 bases and 1 base, there was a span of 7 bases. This CDR3 contains 14 residues. The CDR3 DNA follows: TGCGCCAGCAGCCCGCCCCTGAACACCGGGGAGCTGTTTTTT. It translates to CASSPPLNTGELFF.

This clone was seen a handful of times. J is TRBJ1-2 and V is TRBV19, with TRBD1 as a possible D gene (6 bases). V gave up 3 bases and J gave up 4 bases, with 12 bases separating them. There are 14 residues in the CDR3. Looked up from germline, CDR1 is LNHDA and CDR2 is SQIVND (reference sequence). The CDR3 is CASSMGGSSYGYTF. The CDR3 DNA reads as TGTGCCAGTAGTATGGGGGGCAGCTCCTATGGCTACACCTTC.

J is TRBJ1-5 and V is TRBV6-2 or TRBV6-3; TRBD1 matches 10 bases. The ends lost 6 bases at V and 0 bases at J; junction bases unmatched: 11. This CDR3 comprises 18 residues. The germline V gene encodes CDR1 MNHEY and CDR2 SVGEGT. CDR3 amino acids: CASSPWDRGSYSNQPQHF. CDR3 nucleotides: TGTGCCAGCAGCCCCTGGGACAGGGGATCATATAGCAATCAGCCCCAGCATTTT.

This chain links TRBV30 with TRBJ1-1; D call uncertain. The CDR3 spans 11 residues. CDR1 is GTSNPN, CDR2 SVGIG, per germline (reference sequence). Trimming left V 3 bases short and J 8 bases short, with 10 bases between. CDR3 coding DNA: TGTGCCTGGAGGTCCCTCTTGGAAGCTTTCTTT. The encoded protein is CAWRSLLEAFF.

This chain links TRBV28 with TRBJ2-5; a possible D gene is TRBD2 (5 bases). Per germline, CDR1 MDHEN and CDR2 SYDVKM. V shed 6 bases and J shed 5 bases, with 13 bases lying between them. This CDR3 spans 13 amino acids. This CDR3 reads CASREGGWETQYF. The CDR3 DNA is TGTGCCAGCAGGGAAGGCGGGTGGGAGACCCAGTACTTC.

This chain joins TRBV3-1 (or the pseudogene TRBV3-2) and TRBJ2-7; a possible D gene is TRBD1 (5 bases). This CDR3 is 15 amino acids long. Trimming removed 1 base from V and 2 bases from J, with 12 bases in between. Germline V gives CDR1 LGHDT, CDR2 YNNKEL (reference sequence). DNA of the CDR3: TGTGCCAGCAGCCAAGTTGGGGCAGAAGCCTACGAGCAGTACTTC. The encoded protein is CASSQVGAEAYEQYF.

This clone was detected a few times. J is TRBJ1-1 and V is TRBV7-3, with D unresolved. Looked up from germline, CDR1 is SGHTA and CDR2 is FQGTGA. This CDR3 spans 15 amino acids. With 5 bases removed from V and 7 bases from J, the gap between germline ends came to 20 bases. The CDR3 region is CASSARPGPSVEAFF. CDR3 DNA: TGTGCCAGCAGCGCTAGGCCAGGTCCTAGTGTTGAAGCTTTCTTT.

This chain joins TRBV7-3 and TRBJ1-4; 7 nucleotides align to TRBD1. CDR3 length: 16 residues. Germline CDR1 reads SGHTA; CDR2 reads FQGTGA. With 3 bases clipped from V and 4 bases from J, the junction kept 8 bases outside the gene matches. CDR3 amino acids: CASSFHRDRINEKLFF. As DNA, the CDR3 is TGTGCCAGCAGCTTTCATCGGGACAGAATTAATGAAAAACTGTTTTTT. The variable domain in full, completed from reference TRBV7-3 and TRBJ1-4, reads GAGVSQTPSNKVTEKGKYVELRCDPISGHTALYWYRQSLGQGPEFLIYFQGTGAADDSGLPNDRFFAVRPEGSVSTLKIQRTERGDSAVYLCASSFHRDRINEKLFFGSGTQLSVL.

This chain joins TRBV12-3 or TRBV12-4 and TRBJ1-1; 7 nucleotides align to TRBD1. The CDR3 extends over 13 amino acids. The V segment lost 3 bases and the J segment 7 bases; nucleotides outside the gene matches: 5. The CDR3 nucleotides are TGTGCCAGCAGTTTTTACAGGGGCGGTGAAGCTTTCTTT. Translation: CASSFYRGGEAFF.